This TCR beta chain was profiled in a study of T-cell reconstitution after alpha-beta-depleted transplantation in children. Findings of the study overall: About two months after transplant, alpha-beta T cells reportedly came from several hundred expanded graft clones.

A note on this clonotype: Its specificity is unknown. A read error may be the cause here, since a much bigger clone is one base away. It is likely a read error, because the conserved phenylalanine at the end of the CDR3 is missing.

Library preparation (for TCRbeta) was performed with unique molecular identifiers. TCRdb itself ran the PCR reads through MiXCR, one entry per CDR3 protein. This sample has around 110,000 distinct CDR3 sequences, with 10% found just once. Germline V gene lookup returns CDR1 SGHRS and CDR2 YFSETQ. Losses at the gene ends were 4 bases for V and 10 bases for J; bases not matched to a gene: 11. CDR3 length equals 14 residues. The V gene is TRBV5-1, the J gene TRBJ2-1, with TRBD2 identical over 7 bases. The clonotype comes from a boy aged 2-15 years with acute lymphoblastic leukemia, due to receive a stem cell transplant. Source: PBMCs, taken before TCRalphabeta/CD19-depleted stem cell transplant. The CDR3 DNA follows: TGCGCCAGCAGCAATAGAAATAGCGGGCTCGAGCAGTTCTCC. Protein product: CASSNRNSGLEQFS.